This T cell receptor (beta chain) was observed in a study of OX40 agonist ivuxolimab in advanced cancers. Background on the study: Checkpoint inhibitors had been given previously to roughly 40% of patients. One patient with hepatocellular carcinoma and two with cutaneous melanoma, three in all, had partial responses. General observations from the study: Expanded clones tended on average to be more numerous among CD8+ T cells than CD4+.

With respect to this clone: Its antigen is still unknown.

This CDR3 spans 14 amino acids. It was autoimmune disease history or systemic immunosuppression that excluded patients. Some clones are missing from TCRdb's copy, which holds only in-frame ones; the method was immunoSEQ multiplex PCR. The table lists 55,000 to 70,000 clones, about 82% of them singletons. The sequence was obtained from an adult with an advanced solid tumor such as melanoma, head and neck, liver or kidney cancer. V gene TRBV21-1 combines with J gene TRBJ2-7. TRBV21-1 counts as a pseudogene. The specimen comprised CD4+ or CD8+ T cells sorted from blood, sampled in a trial of the OX40 agonist ivuxolimab. The CDR3 DNA reads TGTGCCAGCAGCAAAGGGCAGGGAGTCTACGAGCAGTACTTC. Residues: CASSKGQGVYEQYF.